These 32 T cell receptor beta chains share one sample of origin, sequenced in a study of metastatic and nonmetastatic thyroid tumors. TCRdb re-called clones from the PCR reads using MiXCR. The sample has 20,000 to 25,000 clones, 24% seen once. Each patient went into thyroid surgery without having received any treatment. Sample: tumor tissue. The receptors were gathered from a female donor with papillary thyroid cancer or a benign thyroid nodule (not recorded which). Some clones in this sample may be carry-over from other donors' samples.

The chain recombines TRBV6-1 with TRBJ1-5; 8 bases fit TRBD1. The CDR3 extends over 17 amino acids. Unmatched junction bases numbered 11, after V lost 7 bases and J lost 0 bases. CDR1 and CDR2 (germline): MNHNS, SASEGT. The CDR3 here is CASIVIDRGVSNQPQHF. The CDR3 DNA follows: TGTGCCAGCATTGTGATCGACAGGGGAGTTAGCAATCAGCCCCAGCATTTT.

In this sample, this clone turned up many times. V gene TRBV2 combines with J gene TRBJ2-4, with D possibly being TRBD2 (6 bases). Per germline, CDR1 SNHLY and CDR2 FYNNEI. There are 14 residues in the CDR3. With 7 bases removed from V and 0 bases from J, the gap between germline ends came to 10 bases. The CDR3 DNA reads TGTGCCAGCACGGGGCGGGAAGCCAAAAACATTCAGTACTTC. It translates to CASTGREAKNIQYF.

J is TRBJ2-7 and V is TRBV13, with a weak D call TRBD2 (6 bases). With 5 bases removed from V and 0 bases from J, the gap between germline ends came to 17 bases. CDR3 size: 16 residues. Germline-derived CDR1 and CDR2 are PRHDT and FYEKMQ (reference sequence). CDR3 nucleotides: TGTGCCAGCAGCCTTGGGATTAGCGGTAACTCCTACGAGCAGTACTTC. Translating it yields CASSLGISGNSYEQYF.

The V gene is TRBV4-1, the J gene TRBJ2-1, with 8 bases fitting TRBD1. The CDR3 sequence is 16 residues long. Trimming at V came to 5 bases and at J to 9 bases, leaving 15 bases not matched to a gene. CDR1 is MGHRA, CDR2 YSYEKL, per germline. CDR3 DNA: TGCGCCAGCAGCAAGGAGCAGGGGGCGAGGTCCGGTGAGCAGTTCTTC. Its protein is CASSKEQGARSGEQFF.

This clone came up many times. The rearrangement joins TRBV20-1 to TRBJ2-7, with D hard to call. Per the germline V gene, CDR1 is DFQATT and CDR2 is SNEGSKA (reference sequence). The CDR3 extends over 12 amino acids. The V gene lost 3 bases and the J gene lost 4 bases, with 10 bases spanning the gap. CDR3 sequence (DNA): TGCAGTGCTAGGATGGCGTCTTACGAGCAGTACTTC. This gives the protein CSARMASYEQYF.

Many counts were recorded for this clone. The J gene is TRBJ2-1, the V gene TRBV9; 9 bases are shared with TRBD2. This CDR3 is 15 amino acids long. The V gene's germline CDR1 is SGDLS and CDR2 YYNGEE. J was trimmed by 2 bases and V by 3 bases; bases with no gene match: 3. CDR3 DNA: TGTGCCAGCAGCGAGACTAGCGGAGCCTACAATGAGCAGTTCTTC. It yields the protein CASSETSGAYNEQFF.

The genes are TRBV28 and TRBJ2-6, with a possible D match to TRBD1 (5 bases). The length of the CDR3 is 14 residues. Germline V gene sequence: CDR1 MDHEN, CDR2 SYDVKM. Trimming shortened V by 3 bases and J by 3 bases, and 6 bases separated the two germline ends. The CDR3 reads CASSFQGGANVLTF. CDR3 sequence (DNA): TGTGCCAGCAGTTTCCAGGGTGGGGCCAACGTCCTGACTTTC.

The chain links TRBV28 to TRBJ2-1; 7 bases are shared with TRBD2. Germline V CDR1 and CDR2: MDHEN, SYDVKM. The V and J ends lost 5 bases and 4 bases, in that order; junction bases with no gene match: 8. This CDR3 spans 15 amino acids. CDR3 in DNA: TGTGCCAGCAGTGGGGGGGGGACTACTTACAATGAGCAGTTCTTC. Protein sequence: CASSGGGTTYNEQFF.

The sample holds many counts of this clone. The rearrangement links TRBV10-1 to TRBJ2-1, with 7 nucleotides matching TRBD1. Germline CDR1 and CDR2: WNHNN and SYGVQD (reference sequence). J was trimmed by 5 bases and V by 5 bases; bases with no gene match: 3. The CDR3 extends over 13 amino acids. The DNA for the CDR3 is TGCGCCAGCAGTCTCACAGGGGACAATGAGCAGTTCTTC. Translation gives CASSLTGDNEQFF.

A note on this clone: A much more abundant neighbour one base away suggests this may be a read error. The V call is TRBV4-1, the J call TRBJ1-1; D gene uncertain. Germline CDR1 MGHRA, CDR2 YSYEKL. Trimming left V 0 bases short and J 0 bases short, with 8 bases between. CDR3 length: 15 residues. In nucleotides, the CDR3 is TGCGCCAGCAGCCAAGAGTCAGCTATGAACACTGAAGCTTTCTTT. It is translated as CASSQESAMNTEAFF.

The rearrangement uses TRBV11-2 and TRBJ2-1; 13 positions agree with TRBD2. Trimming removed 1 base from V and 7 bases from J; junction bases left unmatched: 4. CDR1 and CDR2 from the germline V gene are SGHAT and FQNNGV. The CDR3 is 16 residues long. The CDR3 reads CASSLVGTSGKNEQFF. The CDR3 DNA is TGTGCCAGCAGCTTAGTTGGGACTAGCGGGAAGAATGAGCAGTTCTTC.

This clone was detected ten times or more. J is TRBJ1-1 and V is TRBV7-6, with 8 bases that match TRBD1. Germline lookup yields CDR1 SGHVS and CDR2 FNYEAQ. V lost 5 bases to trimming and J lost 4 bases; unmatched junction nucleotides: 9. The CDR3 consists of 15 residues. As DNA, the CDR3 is TGTGCCAGCAGCCGAAAGACAGGGGAAGGCACTGAAGCTTTCTTT. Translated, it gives CASSRKTGEGTEAFF.

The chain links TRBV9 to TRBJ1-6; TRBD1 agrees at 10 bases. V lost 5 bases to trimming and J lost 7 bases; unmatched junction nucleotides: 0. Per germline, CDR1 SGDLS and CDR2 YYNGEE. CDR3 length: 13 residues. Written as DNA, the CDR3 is TGTGCCAGCAGGGGACAGGGGAATTCACCCCTCCACTTT. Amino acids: CASRGQGNSPLHF.

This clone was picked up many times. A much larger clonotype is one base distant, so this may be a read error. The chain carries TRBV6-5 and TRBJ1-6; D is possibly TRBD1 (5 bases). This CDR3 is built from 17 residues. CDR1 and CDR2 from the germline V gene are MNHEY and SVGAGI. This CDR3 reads CASSYRPQGFGNSPLHF. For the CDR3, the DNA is TGTGCCAGTAGTTACCGCCCTCAGGGATTCGGTAATTCACCCCTCCACTTT.

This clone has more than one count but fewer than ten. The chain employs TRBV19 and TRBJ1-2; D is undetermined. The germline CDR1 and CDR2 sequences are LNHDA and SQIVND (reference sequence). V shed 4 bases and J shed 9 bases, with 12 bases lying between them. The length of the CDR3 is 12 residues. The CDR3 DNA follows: TGTGCCAGTAGTAACGGGAGACTAAGCTACACCTTC. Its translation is CASSNGRLSYTF.

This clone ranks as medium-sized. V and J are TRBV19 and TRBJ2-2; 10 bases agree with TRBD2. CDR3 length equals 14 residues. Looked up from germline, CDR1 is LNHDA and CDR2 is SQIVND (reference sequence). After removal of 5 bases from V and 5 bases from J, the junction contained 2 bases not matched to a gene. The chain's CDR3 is CASSGTSVTGELFF. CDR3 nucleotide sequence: TGTGCCAGTAGTGGGACTAGCGTAACCGGGGAGCTGTTTTTT. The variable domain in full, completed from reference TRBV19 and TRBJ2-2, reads DGGITQSPKYLFRKEGQNVTLSCEQNLNHDAMYWYRQDPGQGLRLIYYSQIVNDFQKGDIAEGYSVSREKKESFPLTVTSAQKNPTAFYLCASSGTSVTGELFFGEGSRLTVL.

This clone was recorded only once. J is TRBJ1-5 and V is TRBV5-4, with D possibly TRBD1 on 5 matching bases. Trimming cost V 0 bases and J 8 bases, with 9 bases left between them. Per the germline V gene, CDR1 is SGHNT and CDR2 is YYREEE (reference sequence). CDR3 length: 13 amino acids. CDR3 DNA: TGTGCCAGCAGCTTGGGGGCAGGGAAGCCCCAGCATTTT. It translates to CASSLGAGKPQHF.

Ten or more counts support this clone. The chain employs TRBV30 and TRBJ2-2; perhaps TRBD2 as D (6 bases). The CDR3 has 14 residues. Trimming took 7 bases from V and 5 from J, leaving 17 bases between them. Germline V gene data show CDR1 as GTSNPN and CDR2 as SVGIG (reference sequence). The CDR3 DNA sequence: TGTGCCTCCACCCGGGACGGAGGGACCGGGGAGCTGTTTTTT. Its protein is CASTRDGGTGELFF.

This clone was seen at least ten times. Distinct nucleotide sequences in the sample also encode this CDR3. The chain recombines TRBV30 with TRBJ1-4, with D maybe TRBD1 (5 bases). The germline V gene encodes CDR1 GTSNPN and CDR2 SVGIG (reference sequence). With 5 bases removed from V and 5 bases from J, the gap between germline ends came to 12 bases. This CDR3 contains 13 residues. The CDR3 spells CAWGGGPNEKLFF. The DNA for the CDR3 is TGTGCCTGGGGTGGGGGTCCGAATGAAAAACTGTTTTTT.

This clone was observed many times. DNA for the CDR3: TGTGCCAGCAGCGAGCGGATCGGGGACGAGAGGGGCTACACCTTC. This encodes CASSERIGDERGYTF. This sequence joins TRBV6-1 and TRBJ1-2; maybe TRBD1 (5 bases). The ends were cut back, 6 bases at V and 8 bases at J, with 22 bases in the middle. Germline lookup yields CDR1 MNHNS and CDR2 SASEGT. The CDR3 is made up of 15 amino acids.

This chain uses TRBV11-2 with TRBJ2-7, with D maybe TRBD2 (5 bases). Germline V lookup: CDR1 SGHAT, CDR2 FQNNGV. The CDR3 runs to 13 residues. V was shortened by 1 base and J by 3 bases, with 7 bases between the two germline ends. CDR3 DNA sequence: TGTGCCAGCAGCTTAGCTACTAGCTACGAGCAGTACTTC. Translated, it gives CASSLATSYEQYF.

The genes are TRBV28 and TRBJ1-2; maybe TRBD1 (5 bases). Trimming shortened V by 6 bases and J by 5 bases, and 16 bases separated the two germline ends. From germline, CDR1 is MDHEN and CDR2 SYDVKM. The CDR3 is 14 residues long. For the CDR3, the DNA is TGTGCCAGCAGGGAACCAGGTGGGGGGTATGGCTACACCTTC. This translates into CASREPGGGYGYTF.

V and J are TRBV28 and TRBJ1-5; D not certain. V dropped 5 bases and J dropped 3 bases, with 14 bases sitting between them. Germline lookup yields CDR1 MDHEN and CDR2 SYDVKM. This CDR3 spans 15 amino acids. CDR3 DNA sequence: TGTGCCAGCAGTAGGGCCGGCGCCACCAATCAGCCCCAGCATTTT. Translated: CASSRAGATNQPQHF. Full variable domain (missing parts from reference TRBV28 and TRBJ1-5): DVKVTQSSRYLVKRTGEKVFLECVQDMDHENMFWYRQDPGLGLRLIYFSYDVKMKEKGDIPEGYSVSREKKERFSLILESASTNQTSMYLCASSRAGATNQPQHFGDGTRLSIL.

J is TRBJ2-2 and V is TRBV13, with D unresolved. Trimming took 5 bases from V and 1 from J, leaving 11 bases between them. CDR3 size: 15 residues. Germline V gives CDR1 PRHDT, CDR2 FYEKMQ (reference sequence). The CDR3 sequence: CASSTTNGNTGELFF. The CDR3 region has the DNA TGTGCCAGCAGCACAACGAACGGGAACACCGGGGAGCTGTTTTTT.

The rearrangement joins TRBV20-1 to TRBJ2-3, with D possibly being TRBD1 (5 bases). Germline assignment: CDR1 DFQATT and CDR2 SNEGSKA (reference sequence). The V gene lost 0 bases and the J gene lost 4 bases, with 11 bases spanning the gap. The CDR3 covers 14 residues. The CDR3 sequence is CSARDRVRADTQYF. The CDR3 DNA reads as TGCAGTGCTAGAGACAGGGTACGGGCAGATACGCAGTATTTT.

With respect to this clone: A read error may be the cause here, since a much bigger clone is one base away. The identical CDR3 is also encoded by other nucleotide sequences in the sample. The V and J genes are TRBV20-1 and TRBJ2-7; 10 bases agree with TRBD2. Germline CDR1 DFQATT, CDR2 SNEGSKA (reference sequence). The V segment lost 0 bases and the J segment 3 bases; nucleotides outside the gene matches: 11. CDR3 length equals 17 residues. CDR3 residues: CSAREGVGAGGSYEQYF. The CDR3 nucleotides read TGCAGTGCTAGAGAGGGAGTGGGAGCGGGGGGGAGCTACGAGCAGTACTTC.

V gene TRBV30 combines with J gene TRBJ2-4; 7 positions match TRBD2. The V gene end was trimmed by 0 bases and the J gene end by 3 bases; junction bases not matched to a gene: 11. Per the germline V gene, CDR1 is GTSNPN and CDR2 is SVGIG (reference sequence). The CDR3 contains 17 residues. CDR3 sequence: CAWSVLREAGYKNIQYF. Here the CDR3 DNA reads TGTGCCTGGAGTGTACTTCGGGAAGCGGGGTACAAAAACATTCAGTACTTC.

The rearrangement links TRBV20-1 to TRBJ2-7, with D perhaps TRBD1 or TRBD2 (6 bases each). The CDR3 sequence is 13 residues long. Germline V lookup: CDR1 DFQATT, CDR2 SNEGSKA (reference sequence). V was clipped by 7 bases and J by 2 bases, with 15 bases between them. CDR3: CSDKGGRPYEQYF. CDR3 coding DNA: TGCAGTGATAAGGGGGGCAGACCCTACGAGCAGTACTTC.

The CDR3 nucleotides are TGTGCCAGCTCACCGCTGGCTCACACCGGGGAGCTGTTTTTT. Translated, it gives CASSPLAHTGELFF. The chain combines TRBV18 with TRBJ2-2; D gene unclear. Trimming shortened V by 3 bases and J by 3 bases, and 8 bases separated the two germline ends. Per the germline V gene, CDR1 is KGHSH and CDR2 is LQKENI. This CDR3 contains 14 residues.

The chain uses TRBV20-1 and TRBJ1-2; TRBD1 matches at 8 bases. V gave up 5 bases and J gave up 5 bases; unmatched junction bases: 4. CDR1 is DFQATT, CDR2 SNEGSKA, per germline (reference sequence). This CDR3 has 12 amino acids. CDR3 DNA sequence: TGCAGTGCTTGGACAGGGATTTATGGCTACACCTTC. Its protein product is CSAWTGIYGYTF.

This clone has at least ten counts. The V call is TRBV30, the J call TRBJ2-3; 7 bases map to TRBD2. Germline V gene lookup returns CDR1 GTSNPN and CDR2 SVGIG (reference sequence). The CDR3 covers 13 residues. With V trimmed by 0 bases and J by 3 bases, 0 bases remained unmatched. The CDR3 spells CAWSVLATDTQYF. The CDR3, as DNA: TGTGCCTGGAGTGTACTAGCGACAGATACGCAGTATTTT. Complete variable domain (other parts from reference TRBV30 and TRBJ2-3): SQTIHQWPATLVQPVGSPLSLECTVEGTSNPNLYWYRQAAGRGLQLLFYSVGIGQISSEVPQNLSASRPQDRQFILSSKKLLLSDSGFYLCAWSVLATDTQYFGPGTRLTVL.

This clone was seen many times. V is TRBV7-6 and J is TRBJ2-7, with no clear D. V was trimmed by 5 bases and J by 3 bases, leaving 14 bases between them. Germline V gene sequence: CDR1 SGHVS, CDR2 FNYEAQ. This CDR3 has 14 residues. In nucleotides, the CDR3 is TGTGCCAGCAGCCCCGACCTTGTAGGCTACGAGCAGTACTTC. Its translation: CASSPDLVGYEQYF.